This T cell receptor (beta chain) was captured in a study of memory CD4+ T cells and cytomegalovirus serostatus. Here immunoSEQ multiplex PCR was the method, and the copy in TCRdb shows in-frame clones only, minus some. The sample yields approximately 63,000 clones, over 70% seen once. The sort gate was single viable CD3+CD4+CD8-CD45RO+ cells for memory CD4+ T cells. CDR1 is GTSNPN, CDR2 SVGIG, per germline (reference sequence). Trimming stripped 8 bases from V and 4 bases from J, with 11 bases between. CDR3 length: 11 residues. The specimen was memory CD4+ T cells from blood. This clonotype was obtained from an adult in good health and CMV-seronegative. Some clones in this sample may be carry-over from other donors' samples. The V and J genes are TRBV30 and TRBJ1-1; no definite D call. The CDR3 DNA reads TGTGCCCGGACTGTCCGCACTGAAGCTTTCTTT. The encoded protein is CARTVRTEAFF.